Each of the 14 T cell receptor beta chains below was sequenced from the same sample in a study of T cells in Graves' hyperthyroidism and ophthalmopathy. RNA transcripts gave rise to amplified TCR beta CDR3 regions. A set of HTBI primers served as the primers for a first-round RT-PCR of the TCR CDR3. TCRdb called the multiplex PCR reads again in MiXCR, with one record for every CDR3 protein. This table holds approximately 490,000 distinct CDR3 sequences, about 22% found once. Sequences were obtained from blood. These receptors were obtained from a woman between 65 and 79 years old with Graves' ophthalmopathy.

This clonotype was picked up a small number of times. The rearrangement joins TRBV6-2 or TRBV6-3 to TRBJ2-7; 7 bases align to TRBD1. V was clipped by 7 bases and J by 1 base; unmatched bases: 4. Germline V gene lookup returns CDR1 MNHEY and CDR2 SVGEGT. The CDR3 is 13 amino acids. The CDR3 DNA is TGTGCCAGCACCATGGGACAGTCCTACGAGCAGTACTTC. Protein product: CASTMGQSYEQYF.

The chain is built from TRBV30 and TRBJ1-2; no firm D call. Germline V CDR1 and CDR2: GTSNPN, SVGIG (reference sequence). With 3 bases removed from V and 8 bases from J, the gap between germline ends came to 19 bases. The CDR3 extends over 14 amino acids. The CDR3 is CAWSEIGRVWGYTF. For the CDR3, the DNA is TGTGCCTGGAGCGAAATTGGGCGGGTCTGGGGCTACACCTTC.

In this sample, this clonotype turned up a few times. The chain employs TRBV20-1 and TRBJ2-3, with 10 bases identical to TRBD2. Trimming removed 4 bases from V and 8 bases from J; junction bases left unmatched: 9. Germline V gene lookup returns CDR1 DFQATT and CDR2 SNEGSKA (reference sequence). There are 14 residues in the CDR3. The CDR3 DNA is TGCAGTGCTATTTCTAGCGGGAGTATTGGTACGCAGTATTTT. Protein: CSAISSGSIGTQYF.

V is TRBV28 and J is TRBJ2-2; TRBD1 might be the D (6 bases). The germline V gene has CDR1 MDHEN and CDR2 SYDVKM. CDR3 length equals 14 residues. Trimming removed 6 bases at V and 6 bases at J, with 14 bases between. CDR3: CASRSQGRPGELFF. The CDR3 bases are TGTGCCAGCAGATCCCAGGGGCGCCCCGGGGAGCTGTTTTTT.

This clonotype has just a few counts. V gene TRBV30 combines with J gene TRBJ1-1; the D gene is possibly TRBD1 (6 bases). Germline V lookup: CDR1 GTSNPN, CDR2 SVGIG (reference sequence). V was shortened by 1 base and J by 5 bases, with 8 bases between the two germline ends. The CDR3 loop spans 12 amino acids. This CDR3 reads CAWSDRVTEAFF. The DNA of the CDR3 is TGTGCCTGGAGTGACAGGGTTACTGAAGCTTTCTTT.

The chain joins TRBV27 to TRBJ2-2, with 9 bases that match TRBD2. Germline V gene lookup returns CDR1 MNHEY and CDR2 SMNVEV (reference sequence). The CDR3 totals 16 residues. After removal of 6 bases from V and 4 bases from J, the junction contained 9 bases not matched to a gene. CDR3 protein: CASSSLAGASTGELFF. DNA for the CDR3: TGTGCCAGCAGCTCTTTAGCGGGAGCGAGCACCGGGGAGCTGTTTTTT.

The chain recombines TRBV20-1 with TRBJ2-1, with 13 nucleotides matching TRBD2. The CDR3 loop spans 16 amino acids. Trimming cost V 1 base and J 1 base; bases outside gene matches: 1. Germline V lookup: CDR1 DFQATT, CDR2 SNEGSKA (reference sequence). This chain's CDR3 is CSARGTSGRSYNEQFF. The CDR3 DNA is TGCAGTGCTAGAGGGACTAGCGGGAGATCCTACAATGAGCAGTTCTTC.

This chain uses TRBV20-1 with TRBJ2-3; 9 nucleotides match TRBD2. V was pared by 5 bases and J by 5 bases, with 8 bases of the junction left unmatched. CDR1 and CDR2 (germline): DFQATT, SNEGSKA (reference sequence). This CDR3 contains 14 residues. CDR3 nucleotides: TGCAGTGCTCCCTGGGAACTAGCGGGAGATACGCAGTATTTT. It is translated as CSAPWELAGDTQYF.

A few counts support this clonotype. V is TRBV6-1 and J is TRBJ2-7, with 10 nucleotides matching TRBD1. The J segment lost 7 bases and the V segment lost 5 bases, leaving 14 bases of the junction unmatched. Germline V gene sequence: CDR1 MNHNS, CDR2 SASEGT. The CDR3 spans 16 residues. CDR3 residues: CASSSPPGQGLGEQYF. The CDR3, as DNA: TGTGCCAGCAGTTCCCCCCCGGGACAGGGGTTGGGTGAGCAGTACTTC.

The CDR3 DNA follows: TGTGCCACCCAGCTGCCCTACTTTGAGCAGTTCTTC. It specifies CATQLPYFEQFF. The V and J genes are TRBV15 and TRBJ2-1, with D uncertain. Trimming took off 8 bases at V and 9 bases at J, with 14 bases between the two ends. The CDR3 runs to 12 residues. CDR1 and CDR2 from the germline V gene are LNHNV and YYDKDF (reference sequence).

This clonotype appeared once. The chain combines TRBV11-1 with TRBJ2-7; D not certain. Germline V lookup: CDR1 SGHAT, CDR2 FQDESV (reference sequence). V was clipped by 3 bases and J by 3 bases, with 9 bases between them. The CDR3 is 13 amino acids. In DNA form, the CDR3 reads TGTGCCAGCAGCTTGACTGATAACTACGAGCAGTACTTC. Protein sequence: CASSLTDNYEQYF.

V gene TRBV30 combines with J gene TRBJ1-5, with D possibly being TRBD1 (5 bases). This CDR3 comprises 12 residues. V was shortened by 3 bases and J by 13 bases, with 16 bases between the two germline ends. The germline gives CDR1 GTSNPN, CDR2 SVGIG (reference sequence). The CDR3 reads CAWSSGIGIQHF. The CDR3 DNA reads TGTGCCTGGAGCTCAGGGATAGGGATTCAGCATTTT.

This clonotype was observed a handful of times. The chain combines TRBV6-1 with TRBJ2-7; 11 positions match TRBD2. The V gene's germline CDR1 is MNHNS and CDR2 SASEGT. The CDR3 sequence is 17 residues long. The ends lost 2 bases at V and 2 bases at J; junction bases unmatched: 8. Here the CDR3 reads CASSEMLAGGPPYEQYF. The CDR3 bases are TGTGCCAGCAGTGAAATGCTAGCGGGAGGACCCCCCTACGAGCAGTACTTC.

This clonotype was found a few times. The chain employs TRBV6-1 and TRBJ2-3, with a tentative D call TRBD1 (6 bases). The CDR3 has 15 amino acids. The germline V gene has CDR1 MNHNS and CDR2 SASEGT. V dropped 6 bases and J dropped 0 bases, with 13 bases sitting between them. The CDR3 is CASRLVGASTDTQYF. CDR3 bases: TGTGCCAGCAGGCTAGTGGGGGCTAGCACAGATACGCAGTATTTT.